This passage covers 2 T cell receptor beta chains from one sample sequenced in a study of neoadjuvant anti-PD-1 for oral cavity cancer (dated by TCRdb to the early 2020s). Library construction relied on the immunoSEQ multiplex PCR assay. Imported from immuneACCESS, the table was reduced by TCRdb to in-frame sequences with V and J called. These copies leave out some clones; in studies compared against another copy, an unresolved V gene accounts for under half, and the cause of the remainder is not known. Across this sample there are 17,000 or so clones, with around three quarters seen only once. 2.7% of the sample is taken by the ten largest. The time point label for this specimen denotes: before neoadjuvant nivolumab. Material: PBMCs, obtained before nivolumab (anti-PD-1) treatment. Receptors were obtained from a person aged 40 to 85 with oral cavity squamous cell carcinoma.

The rearrangement uses TRBV19 and TRBJ1-5; D not certain. The germline V gene has CDR1 LNHDA and CDR2 SQIVND (reference sequence). The CDR3 sequence is 13 residues long. Trimming cost V 4 bases and J 5 bases, with 9 bases left between them. This CDR3 reads CASSTSKDQPQHF. The CDR3 DNA sequence: TGTGCCAGTAGTACCTCGAAGGATCAGCCCCAGCATTTT.

The gene calls are TRBV6-5 and TRBJ2-1; no firm D call. The V end was cut by 4 bases, the J end by 9 bases, with 7 bases between. Germline CDR1 reads MNHEY; CDR2 reads SVGAGI. This CDR3 region has 11 residues. The CDR3 here is CASSSPSEQFF. The DNA of the CDR3 is TGTGCCAGCAGTTCCCCCTCTGAGCAGTTCTTC.